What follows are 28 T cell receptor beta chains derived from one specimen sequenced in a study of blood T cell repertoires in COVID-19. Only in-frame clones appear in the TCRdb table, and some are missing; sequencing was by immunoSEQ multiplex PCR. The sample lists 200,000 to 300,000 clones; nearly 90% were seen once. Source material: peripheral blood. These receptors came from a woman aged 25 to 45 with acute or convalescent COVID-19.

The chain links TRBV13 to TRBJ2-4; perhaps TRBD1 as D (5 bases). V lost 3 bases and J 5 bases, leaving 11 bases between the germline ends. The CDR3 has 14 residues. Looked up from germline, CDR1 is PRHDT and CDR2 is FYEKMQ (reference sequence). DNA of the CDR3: TGTGCCAGCAGCTTCGTACAGGACCAAAACATTCAGTACTTC. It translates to CASSFVQDQNIQYF.

Written as DNA, the CDR3 is TGTGCCAGCAGCGTAGTGGTGGCTAGCGGAGGTCCGGCAGATACGCAGTATTTT. It specifies CASSVVVASGGPADTQYF. The V gene is TRBV9, the J gene TRBJ2-3; 7 bases are a match to TRBD2. This CDR3 spans 18 amino acids. Looked up from germline, CDR1 is SGDLS and CDR2 is YYNGEE. After removal of 0 bases from V and 4 bases from J, the junction contained 14 bases not matched to a gene.

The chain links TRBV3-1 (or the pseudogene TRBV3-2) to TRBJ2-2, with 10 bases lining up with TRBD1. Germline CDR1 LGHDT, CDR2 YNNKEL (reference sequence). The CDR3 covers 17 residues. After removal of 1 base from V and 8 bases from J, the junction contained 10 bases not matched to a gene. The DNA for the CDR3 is TGTGCCAGCAGCCAAGCAGGGACAGGGGACACCCAGGGGGAGCTGTTTTTT. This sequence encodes CASSQAGTGDTQGELFF.

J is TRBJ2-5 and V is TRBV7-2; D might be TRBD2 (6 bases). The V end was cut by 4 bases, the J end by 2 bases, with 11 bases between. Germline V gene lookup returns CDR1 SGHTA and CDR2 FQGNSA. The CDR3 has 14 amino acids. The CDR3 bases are TGTGCCAGCAGCTCCCATAGCGGACAAGAGACCCAGTACTTC. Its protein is CASSSHSGQETQYF.

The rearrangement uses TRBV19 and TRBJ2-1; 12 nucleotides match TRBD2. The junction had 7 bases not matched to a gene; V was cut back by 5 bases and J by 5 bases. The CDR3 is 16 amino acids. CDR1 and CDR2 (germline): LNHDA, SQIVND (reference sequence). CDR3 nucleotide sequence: TGTGCCAGTAGTTTACTAGCGGGAGGATGGAACAATGAGCAGTTCTTC. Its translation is CASSLLAGGWNNEQFF.

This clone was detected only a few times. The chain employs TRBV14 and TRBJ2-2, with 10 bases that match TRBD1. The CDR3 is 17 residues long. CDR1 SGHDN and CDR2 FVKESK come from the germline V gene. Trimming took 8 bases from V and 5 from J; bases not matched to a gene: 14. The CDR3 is CASRLTRDRGRTGELFF. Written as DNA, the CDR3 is TGTGCCAGCCGATTAACCCGGGACAGGGGAAGGACCGGGGAGCTGTTTTTT.

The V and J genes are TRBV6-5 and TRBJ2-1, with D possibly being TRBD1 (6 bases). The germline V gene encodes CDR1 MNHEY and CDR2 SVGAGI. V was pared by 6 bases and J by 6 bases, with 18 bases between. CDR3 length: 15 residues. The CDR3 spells CASSPTGLGLNEQFF. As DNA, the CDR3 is TGTGCCAGCAGCCCAACAGGGTTGGGGCTCAATGAGCAGTTCTTC.

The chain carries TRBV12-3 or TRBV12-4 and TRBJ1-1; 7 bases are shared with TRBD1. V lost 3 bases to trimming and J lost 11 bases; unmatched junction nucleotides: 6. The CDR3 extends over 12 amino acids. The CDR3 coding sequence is TGTGCCAGCAGTTTTGGGGACAGCAACGCTTTCTTT. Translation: CASSFGDSNAFF.

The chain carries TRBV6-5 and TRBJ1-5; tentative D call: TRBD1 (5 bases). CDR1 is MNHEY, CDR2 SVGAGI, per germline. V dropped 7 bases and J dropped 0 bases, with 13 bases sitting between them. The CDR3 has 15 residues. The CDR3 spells CASIRAGYSNQPQHF. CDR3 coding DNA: TGTGCCAGCATCAGGGCTGGCTATAGCAATCAGCCCCAGCATTTT.

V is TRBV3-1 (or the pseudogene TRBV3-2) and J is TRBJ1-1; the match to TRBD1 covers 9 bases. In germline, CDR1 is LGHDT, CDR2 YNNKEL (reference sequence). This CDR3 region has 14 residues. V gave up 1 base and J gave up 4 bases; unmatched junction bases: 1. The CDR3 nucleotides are TGTGCCAGCAGCCAAGGGACAGGGGCCACTGAAGCTTTCTTT. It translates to CASSQGTGATEAFF.

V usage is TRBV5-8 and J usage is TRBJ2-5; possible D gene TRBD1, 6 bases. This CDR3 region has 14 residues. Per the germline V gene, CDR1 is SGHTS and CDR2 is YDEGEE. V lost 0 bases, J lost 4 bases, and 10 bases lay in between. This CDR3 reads CASSLGAGVETQYF. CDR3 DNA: TGTGCCAGCAGCTTGGGGGCAGGGGTAGAGACCCAGTACTTC.

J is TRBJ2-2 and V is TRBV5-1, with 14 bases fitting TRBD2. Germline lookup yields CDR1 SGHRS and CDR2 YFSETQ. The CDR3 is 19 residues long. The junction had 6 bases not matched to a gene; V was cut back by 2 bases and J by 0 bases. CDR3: CASSLRTSGRTANTGELFF. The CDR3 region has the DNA TGCGCCAGCAGCTTACGGACTAGCGGGAGGACCGCGAACACCGGGGAGCTGTTTTTT.

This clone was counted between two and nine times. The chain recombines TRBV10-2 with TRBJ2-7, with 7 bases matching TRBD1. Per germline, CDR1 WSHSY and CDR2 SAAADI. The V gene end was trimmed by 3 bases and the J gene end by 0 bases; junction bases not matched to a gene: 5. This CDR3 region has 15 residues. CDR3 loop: CASSDPGGISYEQYF. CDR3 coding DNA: TGCGCCAGCAGTGACCCAGGGGGTATCTCCTACGAGCAGTACTTC.

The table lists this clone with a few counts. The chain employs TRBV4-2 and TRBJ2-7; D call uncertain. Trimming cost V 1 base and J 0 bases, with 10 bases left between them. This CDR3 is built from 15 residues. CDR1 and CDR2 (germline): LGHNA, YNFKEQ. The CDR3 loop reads CASSQADLISYEQYF. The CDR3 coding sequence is TGTGCCAGCAGCCAAGCCGACTTGATCTCCTACGAGCAGTACTTC.

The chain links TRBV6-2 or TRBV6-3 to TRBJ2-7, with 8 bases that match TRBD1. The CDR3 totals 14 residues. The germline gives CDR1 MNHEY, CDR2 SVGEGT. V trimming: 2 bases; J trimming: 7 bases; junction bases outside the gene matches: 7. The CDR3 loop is CASSYQGALDEQYF. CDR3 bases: TGTGCCAGCAGTTACCAGGGGGCCTTGGATGAGCAGTACTTC.

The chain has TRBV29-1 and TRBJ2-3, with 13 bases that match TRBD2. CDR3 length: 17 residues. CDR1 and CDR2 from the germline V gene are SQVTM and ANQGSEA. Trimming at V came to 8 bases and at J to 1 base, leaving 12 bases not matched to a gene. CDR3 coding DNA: TGCAGCCTCGGGGCACTAGCGGGAGGGCCGGGCACAGATACGCAGTATTTT. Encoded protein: CSLGALAGGPGTDTQYF.

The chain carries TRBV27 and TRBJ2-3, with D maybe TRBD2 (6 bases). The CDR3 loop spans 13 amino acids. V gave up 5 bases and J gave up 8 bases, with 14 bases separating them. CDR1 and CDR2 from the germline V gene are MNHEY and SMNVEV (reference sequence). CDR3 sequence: CASSISGTGTQYF. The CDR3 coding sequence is TGTGCCAGCAGTATCTCAGGGACTGGTACGCAGTATTTT.

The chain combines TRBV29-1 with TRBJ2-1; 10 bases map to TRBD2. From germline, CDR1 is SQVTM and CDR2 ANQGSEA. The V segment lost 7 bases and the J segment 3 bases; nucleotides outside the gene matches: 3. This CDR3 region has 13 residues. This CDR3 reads CSGGTSVYNEQFF. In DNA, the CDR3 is TGCAGCGGAGGGACTAGCGTCTACAATGAGCAGTTCTTC.

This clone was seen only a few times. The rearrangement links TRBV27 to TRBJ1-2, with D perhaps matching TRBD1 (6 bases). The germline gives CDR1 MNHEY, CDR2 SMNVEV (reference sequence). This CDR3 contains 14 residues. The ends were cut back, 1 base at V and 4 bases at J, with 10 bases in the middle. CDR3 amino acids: CASSLLGRGYGYTF. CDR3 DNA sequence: TGTGCCAGCAGTTTATTAGGCAGGGGCTATGGCTACACCTTC.

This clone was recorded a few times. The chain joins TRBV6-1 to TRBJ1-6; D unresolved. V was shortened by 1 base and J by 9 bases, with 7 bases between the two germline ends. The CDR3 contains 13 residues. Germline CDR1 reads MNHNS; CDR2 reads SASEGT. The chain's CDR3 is CASSEGYSSPLHF. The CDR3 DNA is TGTGCCAGCAGTGAAGGGTACTCTTCACCCCTCCACTTT.

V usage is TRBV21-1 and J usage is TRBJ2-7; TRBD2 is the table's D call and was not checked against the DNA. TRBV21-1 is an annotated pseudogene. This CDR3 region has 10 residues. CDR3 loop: CASSNREQYF. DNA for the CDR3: TGTGCCAGCAGCAACCGGGAGCAGTACTTC.

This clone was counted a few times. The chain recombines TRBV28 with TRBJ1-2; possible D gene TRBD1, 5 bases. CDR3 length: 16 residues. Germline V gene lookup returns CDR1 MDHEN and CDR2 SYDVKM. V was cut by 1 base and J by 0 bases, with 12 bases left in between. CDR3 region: CASSLYSGGANYGYTF. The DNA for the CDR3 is TGTGCCAGCAGTTTATATTCCGGGGGAGCTAACTATGGCTACACCTTC.

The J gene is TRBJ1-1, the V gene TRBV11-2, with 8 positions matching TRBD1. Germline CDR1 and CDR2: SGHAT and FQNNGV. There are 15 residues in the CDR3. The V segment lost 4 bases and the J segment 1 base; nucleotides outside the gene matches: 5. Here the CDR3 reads CASSSRTGSNTEAFF. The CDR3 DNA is TGTGCCAGCAGCTCTCGGACAGGGTCGAACACTGAAGCTTTCTTT.

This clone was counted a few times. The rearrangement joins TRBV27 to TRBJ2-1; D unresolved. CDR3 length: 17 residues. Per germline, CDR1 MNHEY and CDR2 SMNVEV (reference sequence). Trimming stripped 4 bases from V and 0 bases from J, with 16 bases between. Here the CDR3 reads CASSSRPFTSSYNEQFF. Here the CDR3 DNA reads TGTGCCAGCAGTTCCCGTCCCTTTACCAGCTCCTACAATGAGCAGTTCTTC.

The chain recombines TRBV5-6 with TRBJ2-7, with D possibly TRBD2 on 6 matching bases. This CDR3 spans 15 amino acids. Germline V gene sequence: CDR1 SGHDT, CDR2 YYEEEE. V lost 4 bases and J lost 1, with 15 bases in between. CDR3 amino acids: CASSGDWDGSYEQYF. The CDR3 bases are TGTGCCAGCAGCGGGGACTGGGACGGATCCTACGAGCAGTACTTC.

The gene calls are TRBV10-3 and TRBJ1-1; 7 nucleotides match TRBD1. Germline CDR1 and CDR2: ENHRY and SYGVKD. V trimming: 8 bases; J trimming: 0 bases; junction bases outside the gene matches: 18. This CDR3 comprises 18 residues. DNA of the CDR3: TGTGCCATCCCCCTGCCGTACTACAGGGGCAGCATGAACACTGAAGCTTTCTTT. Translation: CAIPLPYYRGSMNTEAFF.

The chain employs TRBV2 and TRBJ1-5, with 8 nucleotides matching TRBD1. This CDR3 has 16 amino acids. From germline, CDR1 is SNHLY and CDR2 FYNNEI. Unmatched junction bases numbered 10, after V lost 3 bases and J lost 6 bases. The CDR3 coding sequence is TGTGCCAGCAGTGATCGCCAGGGGGCGCTGGGTCAGCCCCAGCATTTT. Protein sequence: CASSDRQGALGQPQHF.

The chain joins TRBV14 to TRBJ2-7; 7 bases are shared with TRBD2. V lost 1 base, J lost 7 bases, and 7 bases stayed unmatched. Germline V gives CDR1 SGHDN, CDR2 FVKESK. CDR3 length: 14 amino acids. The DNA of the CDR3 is TGTGCCAGCAGCCAAGTAGGACTAGGTGAGGAGCAGTACTTC. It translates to CASSQVGLGEEQYF. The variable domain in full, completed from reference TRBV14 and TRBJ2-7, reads EAGVTQFPSHSVIEKGQTVTLRCDPISGHDNLYWYRRVMGKEIKFLLHFVKESKQDESGMPNNRFLAERTGGTYSTLKVQPAELEDSGVYFCASSQVGLGEEQYFGPGTRLTVT.